Listed below are T cell receptor beta chains from one sample, sequenced in a study of T cells expressing NK-cell markers. Reanalyzing the 5' RACE reads, TCRdb keeps one entry per CDR3 protein, without DNA. Its table lists 550,000 to 600,000 distinct CDR3 sequences. Source material: blood T cells: a sorted CD56 or NKG2C T cell subset, CD4+ or CD8+ T cells, or bulk PBMC T cells (not recorded which). All receptors derive from a man aged 18 to 30 in good health. CDR3s include the opening cysteine and the closing phenylalanine or tryptophan. Fields, in order: CDR3 protein, V gene, J gene.

cdr3_aa: CASSQDMAAGGFGEQFF
v_call: TRBV3-1
j_call: TRBJ2-1

cdr3_aa: CASSPSGVNTGELFF
v_call: TRBV7-9
j_call: TRBJ2-2

cdr3_aa: CASSSPVWGNTGELFF
v_call: TRBV5-6
j_call: TRBJ2-2

cdr3_aa: CASSFARDTFGNTIYF
v_call: TRBV12-3/TRBV12-4
j_call: TRBJ1-3

cdr3_aa: CASSAEFPKDEQYF
v_call: TRBV6-1
j_call: TRBJ2-7

cdr3_aa: CASSTSSGRRTGELFF
v_call: TRBV7-2
j_call: TRBJ2-2

cdr3_aa: CSVEWDRVRGYTF
v_call: TRBV29-1
j_call: TRBJ1-2

cdr3_aa: CASSKEGPPMAGDTQYF
v_call: TRBV21-1
j_call: TRBJ2-3

cdr3_aa: CASSPQVELTQYF
v_call: TRBV12-3/TRBV12-4
j_call: TRBJ2-3

cdr3_aa: CASSDRGLQTYEQYF
v_call: TRBV6-1
j_call: TRBJ2-7

cdr3_aa: CASSVGAAYEQYF
v_call: TRBV9
j_call: TRBJ2-7

cdr3_aa: CAISRTGTSGNTIYF
v_call: TRBV10-3
j_call: TRBJ1-3

cdr3_aa: CSARKEGSNTEAFF
v_call: TRBV20-1
j_call: TRBJ1-1

cdr3_aa: CASSPAGAGSVNEQFF
v_call: TRBV12-3/TRBV12-4
j_call: TRBJ2-1

cdr3_aa: CASATGNYGYTF
v_call: TRBV6-1
j_call: TRBJ1-2

cdr3_aa: CASSLAGPGGRNEQFF
v_call: TRBV5-1
j_call: TRBJ2-1

cdr3_aa: CSHNTGADYQETQYF
v_call: TRBV29-1
j_call: TRBJ2-5

cdr3_aa: CSARAARGNNQPQHF
v_call: TRBV20-1
j_call: TRBJ1-5

cdr3_aa: CASSLRDRDYEQYF
v_call: TRBV7-8
j_call: TRBJ2-7

cdr3_aa: CATQGSSYNEQFF
v_call: TRBV7-9
j_call: TRBJ2-1

cdr3_aa: CASQGPGVPAPDTQYF
v_call: TRBV12-3/TRBV12-4
j_call: TRBJ2-3

cdr3_aa: CASSARQVLYNEQFF
v_call: TRBV5-1
j_call: TRBJ2-1

cdr3_aa: CAISPIRASSTDTQYF
v_call: TRBV10-3
j_call: TRBJ2-3

cdr3_aa: CAPGGQGYHEQYF
v_call: TRBV30
j_call: TRBJ2-7

cdr3_aa: CSAETAVAQHF
v_call: TRBV20-1
j_call: TRBJ1-5